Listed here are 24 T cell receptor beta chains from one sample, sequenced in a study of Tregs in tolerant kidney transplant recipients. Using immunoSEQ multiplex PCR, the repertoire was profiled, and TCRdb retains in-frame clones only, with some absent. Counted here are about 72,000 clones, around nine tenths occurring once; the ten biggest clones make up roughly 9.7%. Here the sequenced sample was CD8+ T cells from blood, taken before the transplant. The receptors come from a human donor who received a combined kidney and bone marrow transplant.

This chain's CDR3 is CASSSIQITEAFF. CDR3 DNA sequence: TGTGCCAGCAGCTCAATACAAATCACTGAAGCTTTCTTT. The V call is TRBV5-6, the J call TRBJ1-1; no firm D call. The CDR3 runs 13 residues. CDR1 SGHDT and CDR2 YYEEEE come from the germline V gene. V was clipped by 3 bases and J by 4 bases, with 10 bases between them.

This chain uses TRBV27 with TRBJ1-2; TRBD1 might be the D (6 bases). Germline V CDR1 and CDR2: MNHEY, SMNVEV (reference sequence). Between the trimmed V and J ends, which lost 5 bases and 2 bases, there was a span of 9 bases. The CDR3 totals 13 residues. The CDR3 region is CASSLGQNYGYTF. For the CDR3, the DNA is TGTGCCAGCAGTCTCGGACAGAACTATGGCTACACCTTC.

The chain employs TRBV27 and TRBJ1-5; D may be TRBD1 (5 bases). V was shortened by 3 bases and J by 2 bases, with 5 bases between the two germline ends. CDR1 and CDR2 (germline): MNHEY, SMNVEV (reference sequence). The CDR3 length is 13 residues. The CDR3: CASSFRGNQPQHF. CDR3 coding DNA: TGTGCCAGCAGTTTCAGGGGCAATCAGCCCCAGCATTTT.

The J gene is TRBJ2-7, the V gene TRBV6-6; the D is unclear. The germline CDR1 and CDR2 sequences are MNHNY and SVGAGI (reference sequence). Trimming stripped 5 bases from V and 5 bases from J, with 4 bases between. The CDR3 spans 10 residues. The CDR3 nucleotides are TGTGCCAGCAGTGGCAACGAGCAGTACTTC. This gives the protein CASSGNEQYF.

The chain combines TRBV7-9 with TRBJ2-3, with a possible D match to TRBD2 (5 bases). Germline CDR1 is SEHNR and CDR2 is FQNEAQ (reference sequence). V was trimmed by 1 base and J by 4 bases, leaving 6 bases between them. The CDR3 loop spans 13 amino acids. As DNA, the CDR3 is TGTGCCAGCAGCTTAGTACTAGCAGATACGCAGTATTTT. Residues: CASSLVLADTQYF.

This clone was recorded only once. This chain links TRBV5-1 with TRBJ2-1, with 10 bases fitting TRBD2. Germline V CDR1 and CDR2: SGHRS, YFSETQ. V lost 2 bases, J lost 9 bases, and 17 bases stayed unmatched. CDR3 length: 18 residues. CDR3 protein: CASSLAPLAGDQNGEQFF. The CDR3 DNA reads TGCGCCAGCAGCTTAGCCCCCCTAGCGGGGGATCAGAATGGTGAGCAGTTCTTC. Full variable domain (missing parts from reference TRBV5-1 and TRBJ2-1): KAGVTQTPRYLIKTRGQQVTLSCSPISGHRSVSWYQQTPGQGLQFLFEYFSETQRNKGNFPGRFSGRQFSNSRSEMNVSTLELGDSALYLCASSLAPLAGDQNGEQFFGPGTRLTVL.

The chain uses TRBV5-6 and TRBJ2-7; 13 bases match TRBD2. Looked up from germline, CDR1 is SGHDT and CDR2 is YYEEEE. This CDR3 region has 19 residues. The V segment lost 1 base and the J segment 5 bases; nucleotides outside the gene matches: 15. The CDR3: CASSLCGTELAGGPNEQYF. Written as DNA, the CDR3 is TGTGCCAGCAGCTTGTGCGGGACGGAACTAGCGGGAGGGCCAAACGAGCAGTACTTC.

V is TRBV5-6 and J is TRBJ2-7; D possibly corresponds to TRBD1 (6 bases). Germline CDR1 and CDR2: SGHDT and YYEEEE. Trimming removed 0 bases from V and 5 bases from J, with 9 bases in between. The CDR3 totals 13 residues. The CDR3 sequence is CASSLGPGDEQYF. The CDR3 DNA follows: TGTGCCAGCAGCTTGGGGCCAGGGGACGAGCAGTACTTC.

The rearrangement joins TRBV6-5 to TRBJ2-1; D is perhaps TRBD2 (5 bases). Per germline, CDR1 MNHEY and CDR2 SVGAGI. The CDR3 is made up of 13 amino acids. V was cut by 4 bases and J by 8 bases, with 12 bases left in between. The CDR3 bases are TGTGCCAGCAGTTTCCCACCGAGGGATGAGCAGTTCTTC. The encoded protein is CASSFPPRDEQFF.

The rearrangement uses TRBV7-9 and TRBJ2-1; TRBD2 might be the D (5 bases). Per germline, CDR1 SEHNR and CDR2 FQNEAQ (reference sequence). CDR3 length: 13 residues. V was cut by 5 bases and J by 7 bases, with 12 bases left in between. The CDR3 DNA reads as TGTGCCAGCAGCCCCATAGCGTGGAATGAGCAGTTCTTC. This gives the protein CASSPIAWNEQFF.

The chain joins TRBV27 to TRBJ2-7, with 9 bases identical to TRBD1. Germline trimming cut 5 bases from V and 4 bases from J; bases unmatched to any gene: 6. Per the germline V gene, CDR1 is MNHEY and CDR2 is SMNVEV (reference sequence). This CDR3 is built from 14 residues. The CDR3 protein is CASSTDRGSYEQYF. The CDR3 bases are TGTGCCAGCAGTACGGACAGGGGCTCATACGAGCAGTACTTC.

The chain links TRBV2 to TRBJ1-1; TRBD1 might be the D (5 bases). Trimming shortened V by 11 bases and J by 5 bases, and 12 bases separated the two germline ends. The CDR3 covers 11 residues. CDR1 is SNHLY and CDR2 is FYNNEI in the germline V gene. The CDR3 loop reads CALREGTEAFF. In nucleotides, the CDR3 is TGTGCCCTCAGGGAGGGAACTGAAGCTTTCTTT.

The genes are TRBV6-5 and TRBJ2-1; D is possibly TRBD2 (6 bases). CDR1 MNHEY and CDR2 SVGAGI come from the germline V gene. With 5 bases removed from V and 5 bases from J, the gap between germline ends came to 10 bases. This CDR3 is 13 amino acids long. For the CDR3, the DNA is TGTGCCAGCAGTCCGGGAGAGAACAATGAGCAGTTCTTC. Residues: CASSPGENNEQFF.

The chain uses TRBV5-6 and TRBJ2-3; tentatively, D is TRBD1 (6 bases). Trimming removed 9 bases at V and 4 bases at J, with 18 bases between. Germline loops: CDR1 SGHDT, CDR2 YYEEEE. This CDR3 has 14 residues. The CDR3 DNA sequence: TGTGCCACCTCCGTCCAGGGGTCCGCAGATACGCAGTATTTT. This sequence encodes CATSVQGSADTQYF.

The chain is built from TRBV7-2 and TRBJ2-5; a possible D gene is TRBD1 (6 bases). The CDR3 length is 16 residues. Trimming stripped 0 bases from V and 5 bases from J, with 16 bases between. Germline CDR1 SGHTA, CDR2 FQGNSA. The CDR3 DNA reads TGTGCCAGCAGCTTAGCTTCTCTAGACAGGTGGGAGACCCAGTACTTC. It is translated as CASSLASLDRWETQYF.

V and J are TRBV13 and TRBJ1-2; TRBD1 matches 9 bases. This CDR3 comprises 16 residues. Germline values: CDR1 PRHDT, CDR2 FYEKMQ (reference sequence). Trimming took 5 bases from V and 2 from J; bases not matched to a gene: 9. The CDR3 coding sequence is TGTGCCAGCAGCCCCAATCCCGGGACAGGGAACTATGGCTACACCTTC. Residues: CASSPNPGTGNYGYTF.

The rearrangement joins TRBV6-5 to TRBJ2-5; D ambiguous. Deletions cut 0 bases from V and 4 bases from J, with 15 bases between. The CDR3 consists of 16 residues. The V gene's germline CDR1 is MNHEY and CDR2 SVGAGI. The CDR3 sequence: CASSYSPFWSRETQYF. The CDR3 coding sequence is TGTGCCAGCAGTTACTCCCCGTTTTGGAGTAGAGAGACCCAGTACTTC.

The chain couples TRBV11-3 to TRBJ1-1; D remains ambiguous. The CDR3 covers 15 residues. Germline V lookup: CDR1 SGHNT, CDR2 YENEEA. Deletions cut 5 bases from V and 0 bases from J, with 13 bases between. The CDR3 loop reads CASSPLRQMNTEAFF. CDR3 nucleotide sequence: TGTGCCAGCAGCCCCCTGAGGCAGATGAACACTGAAGCTTTCTTT.

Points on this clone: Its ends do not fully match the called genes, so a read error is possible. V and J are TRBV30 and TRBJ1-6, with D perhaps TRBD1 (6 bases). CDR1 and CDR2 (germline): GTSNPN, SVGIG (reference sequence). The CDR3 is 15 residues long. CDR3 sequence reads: CARSSRGETNSPLHF. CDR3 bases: TGTGCCCGGAGTAGCAGGGGCGAAACTAATTCACCCCTCCACTTT.

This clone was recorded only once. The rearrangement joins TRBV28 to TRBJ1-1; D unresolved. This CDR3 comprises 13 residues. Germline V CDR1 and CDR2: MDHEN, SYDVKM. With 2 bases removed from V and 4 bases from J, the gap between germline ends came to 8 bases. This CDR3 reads CASSLGGGTEAFF. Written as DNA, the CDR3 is TGTGCCAGCAGTTTAGGCGGCGGCACTGAAGCTTTCTTT.

The CDR3 here is CASSQAGTANEKLFF. CDR3 DNA sequence: TGTGCCAGCAGCCAAGCCGGGACAGCTAATGAAAAACTGTTTTTT. The chain uses TRBV9 and TRBJ1-4; 7 bases match TRBD1. Looked up from germline, CDR1 is SGDLS and CDR2 is YYNGEE. With 4 bases clipped from V and 3 bases from J, the junction kept 6 bases outside the gene matches. The CDR3 totals 15 residues.

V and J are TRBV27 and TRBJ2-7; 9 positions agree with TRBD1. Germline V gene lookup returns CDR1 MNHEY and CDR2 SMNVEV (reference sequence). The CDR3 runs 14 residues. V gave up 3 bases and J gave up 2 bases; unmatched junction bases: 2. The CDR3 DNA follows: TGTGCCAGCAGTTTCGGGACAGGGACCTACGAGCAGTACTTC. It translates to CASSFGTGTYEQYF.

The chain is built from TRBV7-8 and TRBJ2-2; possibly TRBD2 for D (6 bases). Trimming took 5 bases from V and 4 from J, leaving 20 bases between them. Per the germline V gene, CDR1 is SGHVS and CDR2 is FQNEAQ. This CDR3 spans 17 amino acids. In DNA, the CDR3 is TGTGCCAGCAGCCTCCCTCTGGGAGGTTCTCGCACCGGGGAGCTGTTTTTT. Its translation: CASSLPLGGSRTGELFF.

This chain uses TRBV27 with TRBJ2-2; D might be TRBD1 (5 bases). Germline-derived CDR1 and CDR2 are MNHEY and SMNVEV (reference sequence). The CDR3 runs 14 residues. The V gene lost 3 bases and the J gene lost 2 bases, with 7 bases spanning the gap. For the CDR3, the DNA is TGTGCCAGCAGTTTTACAGGAAACACCGGGGAGCTGTTTTTT. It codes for CASSFTGNTGELFF.